The next 10 T cell receptor beta chains were all read from a single sample in a study of low-dose radiotherapy and immunotherapy resistance in tumors. Regarding time point: after trial treatment. The treatment: LDRT plus nivolumab, ipilimumab, low-dose cyclophosphamide and aspirin (RACIN trial). Priming of first-strand cDNA relied on TRAV- and TRBV-specific primers (covering alpha and beta chains). A roughly 20-cycle PCR with a constant-region primer and V-primer adapter amplified TCRs. MiXCR, applied by TCRdb to the reads, yields one record per CDR3 protein. The sample contains about 100,000 distinct CDR3 sequences, about a fifth of which appear only once. Specimen: PBMCs, collected after low-dose radiotherapy plus immunotherapy. The source of these receptors is a male donor with prostate cancer.

This clonotype showed up many times. The J gene is TRBJ2-3, the V gene TRBV7-6; the D gene is possibly TRBD2 (6 bases). The CDR3 runs 14 residues. The V and J ends lost 0 bases and 5 bases respectively, with 9 bases between them. Per the germline V gene, CDR1 is SGHVS and CDR2 is FNYEAQ. The CDR3 sequence is CASSLAGGGDTQYF. Here the CDR3 DNA reads TGTGCCAGCAGCTTAGCGGGGGGTGGAGATACGCAGTATTTT.

A note on this clonotype: A far more abundant clone sits one base away, making this likely a read error. The CDR3, as DNA: TGTGCCAGCAGCAAAACTAGCGGGGCCTACAATGAGCAGTACTTC. Its translation: CASSKTSGAYNEQYF. The rearrangement joins TRBV6-2 or TRBV6-3 to TRBJ2-5; 10 nucleotides agree with TRBD2. CDR1 and CDR2 (germline): MNHEY, SVGEGT. V shed 6 bases and J 11 bases; nucleotides not matched to a gene: 15. The CDR3 is 15 amino acids.

Regarding this clonotype: Since a far larger clone is one base different, this is likely a read error. This sequence joins TRBV27 and TRBJ2-1; D not resolved. The CDR3 consists of 14 residues. Per the germline V gene, CDR1 is MNHEY and CDR2 is SMNVEV (reference sequence). Trimming cost V 5 bases and J 3 bases, with 11 bases left between them. This CDR3 is CASSMLDGYNEQFF. CDR3 bases: TGTGCCAGCAGTATGCTGGACGGCTACAATGAGCAGTTCTTC.

This chain links TRBV27 with TRBJ2-3; 11 positions match TRBD2. This CDR3 contains 16 residues. V shed 6 bases and J 0 bases; nucleotides not matched to a gene: 5. Germline V CDR1 and CDR2: MNHEY, SMNVEV (reference sequence). The CDR3 DNA reads as TGTGCCAGCAGCCGACTAGCGGGGATTAGCACAGATACGCAGTATTTT. Protein product: CASSRLAGISTDTQYF.

Ten or more counts support this clonotype. The chain uses TRBV5-4 and TRBJ2-1; 10 bases map to TRBD2. The trim removed 3 bases at V and 9 bases at J, leaving 6 bases unmatched. The CDR3 has 14 amino acids. Germline V gene sequence: CDR1 SGHNT, CDR2 YYREEE (reference sequence). The DNA for the CDR3 is TGTGCCAGCAGCTCCGGACTAGCGGAGGGTGAGCAGTTCTTC. Translated, it gives CASSSGLAEGEQFF.

This clonotype was observed many times. This rearrangement joins TRBV12-5 to TRBJ2-7; D not resolved. CDR3 length: 11 amino acids. Germline V gives CDR1 LGHNT, CDR2 FRNRAP. The ends were cut back, 0 bases at V and 5 bases at J, with 2 bases in the middle. The CDR3 region has the DNA TGTGCTAGTGGTTTGGTAGACGAGCAGTACTTC. As protein: CASGLVDEQYF.

This clonotype appeared many times. The V and J genes are TRBV7-8 and TRBJ2-7, with D possibly matching TRBD1 (5 bases). Germline V gene data show CDR1 as SGHVS and CDR2 as FQNEAQ. CDR3 size: 14 residues. Trimming stripped 2 bases from V and 6 bases from J, with 14 bases between. CDR3 in DNA: TGTGCCAGCAGCTTAAGAGGCAGGGCAGGCGAGCAGTACTTC. This codes for CASSLRGRAGEQYF.

The chain joins TRBV9 to TRBJ2-5; D might be TRBD1 or TRBD2, each matching 5 bases. The V gene lost 5 bases and the J gene lost 2 bases, with 16 bases spanning the gap. The CDR3 runs to 15 residues. Germline lookup yields CDR1 SGDLS and CDR2 YYNGEE. CDR3 region: CASSERVGRQETQYF. CDR3 in DNA: TGTGCCAGCAGTGAGAGGGTGGGGCGACAAGAGACCCAGTACTTC. The variable domain in full, with the rest retrieved from reference TRBV9 and TRBJ2-5, is DSGVTQTPKHLITATGQRVTLRCSPRSGDLSVYWYQQSLDQGLQFLIQYYNGEERAKGNILERFSAQQFPDLHSELNLSSLELGDSALYFCASSERVGRQETQYFGPGTRLLVL.

The V and J genes are TRBV20-1 and TRBJ1-1; TRBD1 agrees at 12 bases. The CDR3 is 17 residues long. CDR1 and CDR2 from the germline V gene are DFQATT and SNEGSKA (reference sequence). The V segment lost 5 bases and the J segment 4 bases; nucleotides outside the gene matches: 14. CDR3 residues: CSAPGTGGSVAGTEAFF. The CDR3 DNA reads as TGCAGTGCTCCCGGGACAGGGGGCTCCGTGGCGGGCACTGAAGCTTTCTTT.

The gene calls are TRBV5-1 and TRBJ2-7; TRBD2 matches at 13 bases. The CDR3 sequence is 16 residues long. Trimming took 4 bases from V and 3 from J; bases not matched to a gene: 7. Germline V lookup: CDR1 SGHRS, CDR2 YFSETQ. As DNA, the CDR3 is TGCGCCAGCAGCACCGGGACTAGCGGGACTCACTACGAGCAGTACTTC. It specifies CASSTGTSGTHYEQYF. Full variable domain (remainder filled in from reference TRBV5-1 and TRBJ2-7): KAGVTQTPRYLIKTRGQQVTLSCSPISGHRSVSWYQQTPGQGLQFLFEYFSETQRNKGNFPGRFSGRQFSNSRSEMNVSTLELGDSALYLCASSTGTSGTHYEQYFGPGTRLTVT.